This TCR beta chain was sequenced during a study of blood T cell repertoires in COVID-19. Study overall: The samples span acute and convalescent COVID-19 from the United States, Italy and Spain. T cells, B-cell-depleted T cells, or PBMCs provided the cDNA or gDNA that served as material.

Original processing methods: Reference gene primer amplification in the assay estimated nucleated cell counts. Here immunoSEQ multiplex PCR was the method, and the copy in TCRdb shows in-frame clones only, minus some. V and J calls and clone size are given by that table; D and trimming were obtained from the DNA. The sample has more than 10,000 clones, approximately 91% seen once. V trimming: 6 bases; J trimming: 0 bases; junction bases outside the gene matches: 11. The CDR3 covers 15 residues. Germline CDR1 reads SQVTM; CDR2 reads ANQGSEA. Input material: peripheral blood. The clonotype was recovered from a human donor in a cohort sampled during active COVID-19. This rearrangement joins TRBV29-1 to TRBJ2-7, with 7 bases lining up with TRBD2. The CDR3 region is CSVVEGGRPSYEQYF. The CDR3 region has the DNA TGCAGCGTCGTAGAGGGAGGGAGGCCCTCCTACGAGCAGTACTTC.